These T cell receptor delta chains were read from a single sample in a study of gamma-delta T cells after stem cell transplantation. TCRdb processed the RT-PCR reads again with the CATT caller. This table holds about 2,500 delta-chain clones, approximately 29% found once. Sequenced sample: gamma-delta T cells. These receptors came from a human donor. It is not recorded whose cells these are; they may come from a transplant donor. Both conserved end residues are part of each CDR3. A D gene is named only where the DNA matches it firmly. Size values are once, few and many counts, or a class for expanded clones, and some rows have none.

CDR3 length	clone size	V gene	D gene	J gene	CDR3 DNA	CDR3 protein
16	-	TRDV2	TRDD3	TRDJ1	TGTGCCTGTGATCCCGTACTGGGGGAAGGAACCGATAAACTCATCTTT	CACDPVLGEGTDKLIF
18	-	TRDV2	TRDD3	TRDJ1	TGTGCCTGTGACACCTTAAGTACTGGGGGATCCATGACCGATAAACTCATCTTT	CACDTLSTGGSMTDKLIF
20	-	TRDV2	TRDD3	TRDJ1	TGTGCCTGTGACCCTTTACTGGGGGATACCGGAGTCGAGTACACCGATACACTCATCTTT	CACDPLLGDTGVEYTDTLIF
18	few	TRDV2	TRDD3	TRDJ1	TGTGCCTGTGACTCCGTCAGGGCTGGGGGATTGTACACCGATAAACTCATCTTT	CACDSVRAGGLYTDKLIF
21	few	TRDV2	TRDD3	TRDJ3	TGTGCCTGTGACTTTCTTGTACTGGGGGATACGCGATCCTGGGACACCCGACAGATGTTTTTC	CACDFLVLGDTRSWDTRQMFF
16	few	TRDV2	TRDD3	TRDJ1	TGTGCCTGTGTCAGCCTTACTGGGGGGTACACCGATAAACTCATCTTT	CACVSLTGGYTDKLIF
22	few	TRDV2	TRDD3	TRDJ1	TGTGCCTGTGACATGATTCCTACGGACCCCTTGGGGGATACGAGCCCGAACGATAAACTCATCTTT	CACDMIPTDPLGDTSPNDKLIF
18	few	TRDV2	TRDD3	TRDJ1	TGTGCCTGTGACACCTTACTGGGGGATACCCAGTACACCGATAAACTCATCTTT	CACDTLLGDTQYTDKLIF
13	few	TRDV2	TRDD3	TRDJ1	TGTGCCTGTGACAGACTGGGGGATCATAAACTCATCTTT	CACDRLGDHKLIF
17	-	TRDV2	TRDD3	TRDJ1	TGTGCCTGTGACAAAATTACTGGGGGCCATTACACCGATAAACTCATCTTT	CACDKITGGHYTDKLIF
19	few	TRDV2	TRDD3	TRDJ1	TGTGCCTGTGACACCTTACGATTGGCACTGGGGGATAGCACCGATAAACTCATCTTT	CACDTLRLALGDSTDKLIF
16	medium-sized	TRDV2	-	TRDJ1	TGTGCCTGTGACTTCCTCATGGTTGATACTCGCGATAAACTCATCTTT	CACDFLMVDTRDKLIF
16	-	TRDV2	TRDD3	TRDJ1	TGTGCCTGTGACAGCCTACTGGGGGACCCCACCGATAAACTCATCTTT	CACDSLLGDPTDKLIF
22	-	TRDV2	TRDD3	TRDJ3	TGTGCCTGTGACCCCGTACTGGGGGACTCATCGCCCCTCTCCTGGGACACCCGACAGATGTTTTTC	CACDPVLGDSSPLSWDTRQMFF
16	-	TRDV2	TRDD3	TRDJ1	TGTGCCTGTGACAAACTGGGGGACGCAGACACCGATAAACTCATCTTT	CACDKLGDADTDKLIF
16	large	TRDV2	-	TRDJ1	TGTGCCTGTGACACCGTGGGGGCCGAGTACACCGATAAACTCATCTTT	CACDTVGAEYTDKLIF
18	medium-sized	TRDV2	-	TRDJ3	TGTGCCTGTGACACAGCGGATAGGAACTCCTGGGACACCCGACAGATGTTTTTC	CACDTADRNSWDTRQMFF
20	-	TRDV2	TRDD3	TRDJ1	TGTGCCTGTGACACCGGTAAACTGGGGGATACGTCTATAGACACCGATAAACTCATCTTT	CACDTGKLGDTSIDTDKLIF
15	few	TRDV2	-	TRDJ1	TGTGCCTGTGACACCGTGGGGATTCGGACCGATAAACTCATCTTT	CACDTVGIRTDKLIF
17	-	TRDV3	TRDD3	TRDJ1	TGTGCCTCCTACAGGATTACTGGGGGCCTGTACACCGATAAACTCATCTTT	CASYRITGGLYTDKLIF
18	large	TRDV1	TRDD3	TRDJ1	TGTGCTCTTGATTCAGGGCCCTTCCTGGGGGATACATCCGATAAACTCATCTTT	CALDSGPFLGDTSDKLIF
20	-	TRDV2	TRDD3	TRDJ3	TGTGCCTGTGACACCGGAGGAGTGGGGGATATCTCCTGTGACACCCGACAGATGTTTTTC	CACDTGGVGDISCDTRQMFF
18	-	TRDV2	TRDD3	TRDJ1	TGTGCCTGTGACACCGTCCGTACTGGGGGATACGAGACCGATAAACTCATCTTT	CACDTVRTGGYETDKLIF
20	-	TRDV2	TRDD3	TRDJ1	TGTGCCTGTGACACGCTTGGAGTACTGGGGGAGAATAAGTACACCGATAAACTCATCTTT	CACDTLGVLGENKYTDKLIF
18	-	TRDV2	TRDD3	TRDJ1	TGTGCCTGTGACACCGTTGGTGGGGGATACCGCTTAACCGATAAACTCATCTTT	CACDTVGGGYRLTDKLIF
17	few	TRDV2	-	TRDJ1	TGTGCCTGTGACACCGCCTGGGGCGCCCAAAACACCGATAAACTCATCTTT	CACDTAWGAQNTDKLIF
16	-	TRDV2	-	TRDJ1	TGTGCCTGTGACACCCTAGGGGATTCCCCGACCGATAAACTCATCTTT	CACDTLGDSPTDKLIF
15	medium-sized	TRDV2	TRDD3	TRDJ1	TGTGCCTGTGACTCAGTACTGGGGGATACAAAGGGGCTCATCTTT	CACDSVLGDTKGLIF
18	-	TRDV2	-	TRDJ3	TGTGCCTGTGACCCCGCAACGATCGTCCCCTGGGACACCCGACAGATGTTTTTC	CACDPATIVPWDTRQMFF
15	once	TRDV2	TRDD3	TRDJ1	TGTGCCTGTGACCTAACTGGGGGATATAGAAGCGACCTCATCTTT	CACDLTGGYRSDLIF
18	few	TRDV2	TRDD3	TRDJ1	TGTGCCTGTGACACCCTAATTTCAGGATACGGACGAACCGATAAACTCATCTTT	CACDTLISGYGRTDKLIF
21	-	TRDV2	-	TRDJ1	TGTGCCTGTGACACCGGGGGTCTACTTGCGAGTACTGGGCTAATGGACGATAAACTCATCTTT	CACDTGGLLASTGLMDDKLIF
20	-	TRDV2	TRDD3	TRDJ3	TGTGCCTGTGACACCATCACTGGGGGATCCGGCTCCTGGGACACCCGACAGATGTTTTTC	CACDTITGGSGSWDTRQMFF
21	-	TRDV1	TRDD3	TRDJ1	TGTGCTCTTGGGGAATCGGGATACGCGGAGTCCAGCGGAGTCGGGACCGATAAACTCATCTTT	CALGESGYAESSGVGTDKLIF
15	few	TRDV2	TRDD3	TRDJ1	TGTGCCTGTGACACCTGGGGGATGGGGTCCGATAAACTCATCTTT	CACDTWGMGSDKLIF
14	hyperexpanded	TRDV2	-	TRDJ1	TGTGCCTGTGACACCGTAAGTAACACCGATAAACTCATCTTT	CACDTVSNTDKLIF